These 27 T cell receptor beta chains were sequenced from one sample in a study of blood T cell repertoires in COVID-19. Repertoires were generated with immunoSEQ multiplex PCR, while TCRdb's copy carries only in-frame clones and drops some. Of 250,000 to 300,000 clones detected, about nine tenths appear once; the ten largest clones hold 2% to 2.5%. The sample was peripheral blood. The receptor set was obtained from a woman aged 50 to 60 who had recovered from COVID-19.

The V and J genes are TRBV7-2 and TRBJ1-2; a weak D match, TRBD1 (5 bases). Germline values: CDR1 SGHTA, CDR2 FQGNSA. The CDR3 covers 14 residues. The ends were cut back, 5 bases at V and 5 bases at J, with 15 bases in the middle. The CDR3 coding sequence is TGTGCCAGCAGCCCCGACGGCGGGGGGTATGGCTACACCTTC. Amino acid sequence: CASSPDGGGYGYTF.

The chain has TRBV14 and TRBJ2-3; 7 bases are a match to TRBD2. The CDR3 is 16 residues long. Germline V gene data show CDR1 as SGHDN and CDR2 as FVKESK. V was pared by 2 bases and J by 0 bases, with 5 bases of the junction left unmatched. The CDR3, as DNA: TGTGCCAGCAGCCAAATCGGGGGGACTAGCACAGATACGCAGTATTTT. It codes for CASSQIGGTSTDTQYF.

V gene TRBV5-4 combines with J gene TRBJ2-3; 15 bases match TRBD2. The CDR3 contains 16 residues. CDR1 is SGHNT, CDR2 YYREEE, per germline (reference sequence). V trimming: 4 bases; J trimming: 5 bases; junction bases outside the gene matches: 5. The CDR3 DNA reads as TGTGCCAGCAGCCTACGGACTAGCGGGGGGGGAGATACGCAGTATTTT. Its protein product is CASSLRTSGGGDTQYF.

This clone was observed at least ten times. Within the sample, other DNA sequences also encode this same CDR3. The chain is built from TRBV19 and TRBJ1-1; D might be TRBD1 (6 bases). The germline gives CDR1 LNHDA, CDR2 SQIVND (reference sequence). The CDR3 consists of 15 residues. Trimming stripped 5 bases from V and 0 bases from J, with 13 bases between. The CDR3 spells CASSSRTALNTEAFF. CDR3 nucleotides: TGTGCCAGTAGTTCCCGGACAGCCTTGAACACTGAAGCTTTCTTT.

V is TRBV6-1 and J is TRBJ2-7; 7 positions agree with TRBD1. The CDR3 is made up of 16 amino acids. CDR1 MNHNS and CDR2 SASEGT come from the germline V gene. After removal of 4 bases from V and 6 bases from J, the junction contained 15 bases not matched to a gene. The CDR3 loop reads CASSGRQGSTRREQYF. The CDR3 nucleotides are TGTGCCAGCAGTGGACGACAGGGCTCCACCAGGCGCGAGCAGTACTTC.

This clone was detected only once. The V call is TRBV25-1, the J call TRBJ1-2; D not resolved. Trimming removed 2 bases at V and 5 bases at J, with 3 bases between. This CDR3 has 11 residues. Per the germline V gene, CDR1 is MGHDK and CDR2 is SYGVNS. CDR3 DNA: TGTGCCAGCAGTGAAACATATGGCTACACCTTC. Amino acid sequence: CASSETYGYTF.

This clone is a singleton in its sample. This chain uses TRBV7-8 with TRBJ2-7; 7 positions match TRBD1. J gave up 6 bases and V 5 bases, and 10 bases lay outside the gene matches. CDR1 is SGHVS and CDR2 is FQNEAQ in the germline V gene. The CDR3 extends over 14 amino acids. CDR3 in DNA: TGTGCCAGCAGCCCGGGACAGCAACCTATCGAGCAGTACTTC. Translating it yields CASSPGQQPIEQYF.

J is TRBJ1-6 and V is TRBV9; D not resolved. This CDR3 spans 15 amino acids. The V end was cut by 2 bases, the J end by 3 bases, with 9 bases between. The germline V gene encodes CDR1 SGDLS and CDR2 YYNGEE. The CDR3 DNA reads as TGTGCCAGCAGCGTCAGTACAGACTATAATTCACCCCTCCACTTT. Amino acid sequence: CASSVSTDYNSPLHF.

V and J are TRBV27 and TRBJ1-4; D ambiguous. The CDR3 loop spans 14 amino acids. V lost 8 bases to trimming and J lost 2 bases, with 12 bases between them. In germline, CDR1 is MNHEY, CDR2 SMNVEV (reference sequence). This CDR3 reads CASGERFTNEKLFF. CDR3 bases: TGTGCCAGCGGGGAGAGATTCACTAATGAAAAACTGTTTTTT.

The chain links TRBV5-6 to TRBJ2-3; TRBD2 matches at 7 bases. Germline CDR1 is SGHDT and CDR2 is YYEEEE. The V gene end was trimmed by 1 base and the J gene end by 4 bases; junction bases not matched to a gene: 0. The CDR3 covers 13 residues. CDR3 nucleotide sequence: TGTGCCAGCAGCTTGAGCGGGGCAGATACGCAGTATTTT. Protein: CASSLSGADTQYF.

The chain couples TRBV29-1 to TRBJ1-2; D ambiguous. CDR1 SQVTM and CDR2 ANQGSEA come from the germline V gene. Trimming pared 0 bases from V and 7 bases from J, leaving 15 bases between. The CDR3 has 14 residues. CDR3 residues: CSVEDRHPGGGYTF. The CDR3 region has the DNA TGCAGCGTTGAAGATAGGCATCCCGGAGGTGGCTACACCTTC.

This clone came up once. J is TRBJ1-1 and V is TRBV30; D gene uncertain. Per germline, CDR1 GTSNPN and CDR2 SVGIG (reference sequence). Trimming shortened V by 0 bases and J by 2 bases, and 7 bases separated the two germline ends. This CDR3 is built from 13 residues. CDR3 nucleotides: TGTGCCTGGAGTGTATGGAGTAACACTGAAGCTTTCTTT. Amino acid sequence: CAWSVWSNTEAFF.

The chain recombines TRBV6-5 with TRBJ1-6; the D gene is possibly TRBD1 (6 bases). Germline CDR1 reads MNHEY; CDR2 reads SVGAGI. Trimming shortened V by 2 bases and J by 12 bases, and 14 bases separated the two germline ends. The CDR3 sequence is 14 residues long. The CDR3 loop reads CASSYGGRGVPLHF. The CDR3 nucleotides read TGTGCCAGCAGTTACGGTGGCAGGGGTGTACCCCTCCACTTT.

The CDR3 sequence is CASILPGQGLGYTF. CDR3 sequence (DNA): TGTGCCAGCATCTTACCGGGACAGGGTCTGGGCTACACCTTC. V and J are TRBV6-1 and TRBJ1-2; 9 bases match TRBD1. Germline V CDR1 and CDR2: MNHNS, SASEGT. V dropped 7 bases and J dropped 8; count of bases not matched to a gene: 11. This CDR3 contains 14 residues.

This clone was observed a handful of times. The rearrangement links TRBV20-1 to TRBJ1-1; D is ambiguous. Trimming removed 0 bases at V and 8 bases at J, with 7 bases between. Germline V gene sequence: CDR1 DFQATT, CDR2 SNEGSKA (reference sequence). The CDR3 covers 11 residues. CDR3 bases: TGCAGTGCTAGAGAACCCCAGGAAGCTTTCTTT. Its protein product is CSAREPQEAFF.

This rearrangement joins TRBV15 to TRBJ2-1; 13 positions match TRBD2. The V gene's germline CDR1 is LNHNV and CDR2 YYDKDF (reference sequence). The CDR3 loop spans 17 amino acids. Trimming cost V 0 bases and J 8 bases; bases outside gene matches: 7. Here the CDR3 reads CATSRDGTSGRADEQFF. The CDR3 coding sequence is TGTGCCACCAGCAGAGATGGCACTAGCGGGAGGGCCGATGAGCAGTTCTTC.

CDR3 in amino acids: CASSQDQGRGDTEAFF. As DNA, the CDR3 is TGCGCCAGCAGCCAAGATCAGGGGAGAGGGGACACTGAAGCTTTCTTT. The rearrangement joins TRBV4-3 to TRBJ1-1; TRBD1 might be the D (6 bases). Trimming cost V 0 bases and J 3 bases, with 14 bases left between them. From germline, CDR1 is LGHNA and CDR2 YSLEER. The CDR3 length is 16 residues.

This clone was observed a single time. The gene calls are TRBV7-2 and TRBJ1-4, with D maybe TRBD1 (6 bases). CDR1 and CDR2 from the germline V gene are SGHTA and FQGNSA. The CDR3 runs 14 residues. Trimming took off 1 base at V and 8 bases at J, with 11 bases between the two ends. CDR3 loop: CASSLDGTREKLFF. In DNA form, the CDR3 reads TGTGCCAGCAGCTTAGATGGGACAAGAGAAAAACTGTTTTTT.

This clone was recorded once. This chain links TRBV29-1 with TRBJ1-2, with TRBD1 matching over 7 bases. CDR1 is SQVTM and CDR2 is ANQGSEA in the germline V gene. V was clipped by 4 bases and J by 5 bases; unmatched bases: 10. This CDR3 region has 14 residues. CDR3 sequence: CSVGGLDRVYGYTF. The CDR3 nucleotides are TGCAGCGTTGGGGGTTTAGACAGGGTTTATGGCTACACCTTC.

This chain connects TRBV5-6 to TRBJ1-2; a possible D gene is TRBD1 (5 bases). The CDR3 has 13 residues. Trimming took 0 bases from V and 4 from J, leaving 7 bases between them. Germline CDR1 SGHDT, CDR2 YYEEEE. Written as DNA, the CDR3 is TGTGCCAGCAGCTTGGGACAGCGCTATGGCTACACCTTC. This codes for CASSLGQRYGYTF.

The CDR3 spells CASSLGAAPSYNEQFF. The CDR3 nucleotides read TGTGCCAGCAGCTTGGGGGCCGCGCCTTCCTACAATGAGCAGTTCTTC. This chain links TRBV11-2 with TRBJ2-1; possible D gene TRBD1, 6 bases. The CDR3 is 16 residues long. The V end was cut by 3 bases, the J end by 1 base, with 13 bases between. Germline V lookup: CDR1 SGHAT, CDR2 FQNNGV.

The chain couples TRBV5-1 to TRBJ2-1; 8 positions agree with TRBD2. Germline trimming cut 0 bases from V and 9 bases from J; bases unmatched to any gene: 8. Germline V CDR1 and CDR2: SGHRS, YFSETQ. The CDR3 has 15 residues. CDR3 sequence: CASSLVAGLSGEQFF. The CDR3, as DNA: TGCGCCAGCAGCTTGGTAGCGGGACTGTCGGGTGAGCAGTTCTTC.

V usage is TRBV7-2 and J usage is TRBJ2-2, with 8 bases that match TRBD1. CDR3 length equals 17 residues. V trimming: 0 bases; J trimming: 5 bases; junction bases outside the gene matches: 8. CDR1 is SGHTA, CDR2 FQGNSA, per germline. The CDR3 here is CASSLAAQGARTGELFF. CDR3 DNA: TGTGCCAGCAGCTTAGCGGCTCAGGGGGCACGGACCGGGGAGCTGTTTTTT.

The chain combines TRBV27 with TRBJ2-2; unclear D gene. With 3 bases removed from V and 7 bases from J, the gap between germline ends came to 3 bases. Germline values: CDR1 MNHEY, CDR2 SMNVEV (reference sequence). The CDR3 extends over 11 amino acids. The CDR3 is CASSFNGELFF. The CDR3 bases are TGTGCCAGCAGTTTTAACGGGGAGCTGTTTTTT.

J is TRBJ2-3 and V is TRBV6-4, with D hard to call. Germline V gives CDR1 MRHNA, CDR2 SNTAGT. Trimming took 6 bases from V and 5 from J, leaving 6 bases between them. The CDR3 sequence is 11 residues long. CDR3 loop: CASRSGDTQYF. The CDR3 nucleotides are TGTGCCAGCAGGAGTGGAGATACGCAGTATTTT.

In DNA form, the CDR3 reads TGTGCCAGTAGTAATCCGGGACAGGTCTATGGCTACACCTTC. Translating gives CASSNPGQVYGYTF. The rearrangement joins TRBV19 to TRBJ1-2; TRBD1 matches 8 bases. Losses at the gene ends were 4 bases for V and 4 bases for J; bases not matched to a gene: 5. This CDR3 has 14 residues. The germline gives CDR1 LNHDA, CDR2 SQIVND (reference sequence). Drawing the rest from reference TRBV19 and TRBJ1-2, the complete variable domain is DGGITQSPKYLFRKEGQNVTLSCEQNLNHDAMYWYRQDPGQGLRLIYYSQIVNDFQKGDIAEGYSVSREKKESFPLTVTSAQKNPTAFYLCASSNPGQVYGYTFGSGTRLTVV.

The chain carries TRBV30 and TRBJ1-4; 11 bases line up with TRBD1. V trimming: 4 bases; J trimming: 7 bases; junction bases outside the gene matches: 5. The CDR3 runs 14 residues. Germline CDR1 is GTSNPN and CDR2 is SVGIG (reference sequence). In DNA form, the CDR3 reads TGTGCCTGGACGGACAGGGGGCTGGCTGAAAAACTGTTTTTT. Translating it yields CAWTDRGLAEKLFF.